This is a list of T cell receptor beta chains from one sample in a study of blood T cell repertoires in COVID-19. TCRdb's table, derived via immunoSEQ multiplex PCR, lists solely in-frame clones and lacks some. The sample yields 120,000 or so clones, roughly 80% seen once. Sequencing was done on a sample of peripheral blood. The receptors here all came from a man in his 60s with acute or convalescent COVID-19. Both conserved end residues are part of each CDR3. Where a row states a size, it is once, few, many or the class of an expanded clone; other rows omit it.

>once|TRBJ1-2|TRBV7-3
CASSLGSTGSGDGYTF
>once|TRBJ2-7|TRBV4-1
CASSQSGLATTEQYF
>-|TRBJ1-2|TRBV5-6
CASSARVGVVYGYTF
>-|TRBJ2-7|TRBV30
CAWSDGTGASVEQYF
>-|TRBJ2-1|TRBV5-1
CASSPPGGGAVDEQFF
>-|TRBJ1-6|TRBV19
CASQGVPGNSPLHF
>few|TRBJ1-1|TRBV19
CASSPRTEPEAFF
>few|TRBJ2-1|TRBV2
CASKAGSSYNEQFF
>-|TRBJ1-2|TRBV6-5
CASSLQIRAGYTF
>-|TRBJ1-1|TRBV5-1
CASSEAQGAEAFF
>-|TRBJ2-1|TRBV5-1
CASSLDRQRGGNEQFF
>-|TRBJ1-2|TRBV19
CASRPTGGVDGYTF
>-|TRBJ1-2|TRBV6-6
CASSRSPGQLYYGYTF
>once|TRBJ2-1|TRBV24-1
CATSDLLGRKIEGTNEQFF
>-|TRBJ2-7|TRBV4-2
CASSQAGDAYEQYF
>-|TRBJ1-2|TRBV5-1
CASRVTGGDAYGYTF
>-|TRBJ1-2|TRBV14
CASSQRTGVNYGYTF
>-|TRBJ1-1|TRBV14
CASSPHRGQLNTEAFF
>-|TRBJ2-2|TRBV24-1
CATLAGGTNTGELFF
>-|TRBJ1-2|TRBV5-6
CASSLPRAGVGGYTF
>-|TRBJ1-4|TRBV5-5
CASSLGSRGGITTNEKLFF
>once|TRBJ2-1|TRBV2
CASSAIRTSGRGGQQFF
>-|TRBJ1-2|TRBV5-1
CASSLSGSYYGYTF
>-|TRBJ2-7|TRBV7-6
CASSLGQGREQYF
>-|TRBJ2-3|TRBV10-3
CAIRDPSGSTDTQYF
>-|TRBJ1-2|TRBV4-2
CASSQAQGNYGYTF
>once|TRBJ1-3|TRBV7-2
CASSFSGVLSGNTIYF
>-|TRBJ1-1|TRBV2
CASRGTGGTEAFF
>-|TRBJ2-7|TRBV7-6
CASSLEGQVYEQYF
>-|TRBJ1-2|TRBV10-3
CAISENTGQGYTF
>-|TRBJ2-1|TRBV18
CASSPQTGYNEQFF
>-|TRBJ2-3|TRBV2
CASDYTSTDTQYF
>-|TRBJ1-1|TRBV18
CASSPLGRGTEAFF
>-|TRBJ1-1|TRBV6-1
CASSPQTGHTEAFF
>many|TRBJ2-7|TRBV7-8
CASSLGDSSYEQYF
>-|TRBJ2-3|TRBV6-5
CASRGLRSVTDTQYF
>-|TRBJ1-1|TRBV10-2
CASIDTGEHTEAFF
>-|TRBJ2-3|TRBV3-1/TRBV3-2
CASSRSGGEDTQYF
>-|TRBJ2-7|TRBV9
CASSVETTGDEQYF
>-|TRBJ1-2|TRBV10-3
CAISEGGLSDGYTF
>few|TRBJ1-1|TRBV12-3/TRBV12-4
CASRQGGNTEAFF
>-|TRBJ2-4|TRBV5-1
CASSLAGREAQYF
>-|TRBJ1-4|TRBV6-6
CASRTGNEKLFF
>-|TRBJ2-7|TRBV15
CATSRDQGAPPGVEQYF
>few|TRBJ1-6|TRBV5-1
CASSLGANSYNSPLHF
>-|TRBJ2-3|TRBV6-4
CASSDSPLAGPDTQYF